This T cell receptor beta chain was recorded in a study of blood T cells in healthy people across ages. The CDR3 length is 14 residues. Trimming cost V 4 bases and J 0 bases, with 6 bases left between them. Per germline, CDR1 LGHNA and CDR2 YNFKEQ. PCR was performed a second time for about 7 to 11 cycles using a sample-barcoded 5' primer and a J-beta primer mix. Each of the samples gave a minimum of 2.5 million paired-end reads that contained CDR3. TCRdb reanalysed the 5' RACE reads using MiXCR and keeps one entry per CDR3 protein. The data contain 1.5 million or so distinct CDR3 sequences, about 42% of them seen just once; the ten biggest clones take up more than 4%. Each donor had ten milliliters of peripheral blood drawn.

The sample was blood. This sequence was found in a woman between 18 and 30 years old in good health. The chain uses TRBV4-2 and TRBJ2-2, with unresolved D. CDR3 sequence (DNA): TGTGCCAGCAGCCCAATCGCGAACACCGGGGAGCTGTTTTTT. Translated: CASSPIANTGELFF.